This T cell receptor beta chain was recovered during a study of OX40 agonist ivuxolimab in advanced cancers. Concerning this clone: What it binds is not known.

Only in-frame clones appear in the TCRdb table, and some are missing; sequencing was by immunoSEQ multiplex PCR. The sample contains tens of thousands of clones, roughly 90% of which appear only once. V lost 6 bases to trimming and J lost 0 bases, with 18 bases between them. The CDR3 totals 17 residues. Per the germline V gene, CDR1 is MDHEN and CDR2 is SYDVKM. Study outcomes and limitations: At 0.1 to 3.0 mg/kg and by week 6, clonal expansion occurred in CD4+ and CD8+ blood T cells. Expansion of clones was among the lowest in partial responders at 0.1-3.0 mg/kg. In CD8+ T cells, expanded clones were on average more numerous than in CD4+.

This clonotype was obtained from an adult with an advanced solid tumor such as melanoma, head and neck, liver or kidney cancer. The gene calls are TRBV28 and TRBJ1-5; no definite D call. Sequenced material: CD4+ or CD8+ T cells sorted from blood, taken in a trial of the OX40 agonist ivuxolimab. The CDR3 region is CASRRTGTIYSNQPQHF. Here the CDR3 DNA reads TGTGCCAGCAGAAGGACGGGAACCATTTATAGCAATCAGCCCCAGCATTTT.